The 23 T cell receptor beta chains listed next were all sequenced from one sample in a study of graft-versus-host responses after intestinal transplantation. Antigens for these TCRs are unknown. This table comes from immunoSEQ multiplex PCR, and its TCRdb copy is limited to in-frame clones, with some not included. Counted here are around 100,000 clones, 93% occurring once; the ten biggest clones make up 1.2%. The source was unstimulated CD8+ T cells sorted from spleen or lymph node cells, collected before transplant. The receptors derive from a human donor who was the organ donor for an intestinal transplant.

The CDR3 DNA reads TGTGCCAGCAGTTACACGGGAGGGCTGGGAGAGACCCAGTACTTC. Translation gives CASSYTGGLGETQYF. The gene calls are TRBV6-5 and TRBJ2-5, with 8 bases that match TRBD2. V was pared by 2 bases and J by 4 bases, with 6 bases of the junction left unmatched. Germline CDR1 MNHEY, CDR2 SVGAGI. This CDR3 region has 15 residues.

The rearrangement joins TRBV7-6 to TRBJ2-2; 7 bases are a match to TRBD1. CDR3 length: 16 amino acids. The germline V gene encodes CDR1 SGHVS and CDR2 FNYEAQ. With 3 bases clipped from V and 5 bases from J, the junction kept 9 bases outside the gene matches. The DNA for the CDR3 is TGTGCCAGCAGCTTTTTTACAGGGGTAAGGACCGGGGAGCTGTTTTTT. Translating gives CASSFFTGVRTGELFF.

This clone was recorded once. The chain has TRBV27 and TRBJ2-3; 7 bases align to TRBD1. The CDR3 has 14 residues. After removal of 4 bases from V and 0 bases from J, the junction contained 1 base not matched to a gene. Per the germline V gene, CDR1 is MNHEY and CDR2 is SMNVEV (reference sequence). CDR3 sequence (DNA): TGTGCCAGCAGTTGGGGACAGAGCACAGATACGCAGTATTTT. Translated, it gives CASSWGQSTDTQYF.

The chain links TRBV27 to TRBJ2-7; 11 nucleotides match TRBD2. After removal of 8 bases from V and 0 bases from J, the junction contained 0 bases not matched to a gene. The CDR3 loop spans 13 amino acids. Germline CDR1 is MNHEY and CDR2 is SMNVEV (reference sequence). CDR3: CASGLAGSYEQYF. The DNA of the CDR3 is TGTGCCAGCGGACTAGCGGGCTCCTACGAGCAGTACTTC.

The chain employs TRBV2 and TRBJ2-1; 11 nucleotides align to TRBD2. The junction had 5 bases not matched to a gene; V was cut back by 3 bases and J by 4 bases. The CDR3 extends over 16 amino acids. CDR1 SNHLY and CDR2 FYNNEI come from the germline V gene. CDR3 nucleotides: TGTGCCAGCAGTGATTTTCGACTAGCGGGATACAATGAGCAGTTCTTC. Translated, it gives CASSDFRLAGYNEQFF. The whole variable domain, remainder taken from reference TRBV2 and TRBJ2-1, is EPEVTQTPSHQVTQMGQEVILRCVPISNHLYFYWYRQILGQKVEFLVSFYNNEISEKSEIFDDQFSVERPDGSNFTLKIRSTKLEDSAMYFCASSDFRLAGYNEQFFGPGTRLTVL.

The chain joins TRBV4-1 to TRBJ2-1; D uncertain. Looked up from germline, CDR1 is MGHRA and CDR2 is YSYEKL. Trimming removed 0 bases from V and 4 bases from J, with 19 bases in between. The CDR3 is 18 residues long. CDR3 protein: CASSQDEDWGSGYNEQFF. CDR3 nucleotides: TGCGCCAGCAGCCAAGATGAGGATTGGGGATCTGGATACAATGAGCAGTTCTTC.

This chain links TRBV13 with TRBJ2-1; D gene ambiguous. The CDR3 contains 14 residues. Per the germline V gene, CDR1 is PRHDT and CDR2 is FYEKMQ (reference sequence). The V end lost 7 bases, the J end lost 2 bases, and 12 bases lay between the germline ends. CDR3 residues: CASTFGSPYNEQFF. In nucleotides, the CDR3 is TGTGCCAGCACCTTCGGGTCCCCCTACAATGAGCAGTTCTTC.

The rearrangement joins TRBV9 to TRBJ2-2, with 9 bases matching TRBD1. This CDR3 region has 20 residues. V shed 1 base and J 7 bases; nucleotides not matched to a gene: 20. CDR1 and CDR2 from the germline V gene are SGDLS and YYNGEE. CDR3 DNA sequence: TGTGCCAGCAGCGTAACTTGGACAGGGGAGAAGGACTTTGTTTACGGGGAGCTGTTTTTT. Translated, it gives CASSVTWTGEKDFVYGELFF.

The chain carries TRBV23-1 and TRBJ1-2; no reliable D call. TRBV23-1 falls under the ORF class, with uncertain function. Trimming took 3 bases from V and 4 from J, leaving 9 bases between them. The CDR3 has 13 amino acids. The CDR3 region has the DNA TGCGCCAGCAGTCATCCCGGGTTCTATGGCTACACCTTC. It codes for CASSHPGFYGYTF.

V usage is TRBV30 and J usage is TRBJ2-7, with TRBD1 matching over 8 bases. Germline CDR1 GTSNPN, CDR2 SVGIG (reference sequence). Germline trimming cut 0 bases from V and 3 bases from J; bases unmatched to any gene: 1. The CDR3 loop spans 13 amino acids. The CDR3 region has the DNA TGTGCCTGGAGTGTAACAGGGGGCTACGAGCAGTACTTC. It yields the protein CAWSVTGGYEQYF.

The chain has TRBV5-1 and TRBJ1-1; TRBD1 is a possible D gene (5 bases). The CDR3 has 14 residues. V lost 4 bases to trimming and J lost 4 bases, with 14 bases between them. The germline V gene has CDR1 SGHRS and CDR2 YFSETQ. The CDR3 nucleotides read TGCGCCAGCAGCACGAATCATGGGGGCACTGAAGCTTTCTTT. This encodes CASSTNHGGTEAFF.

This clone has just a few counts. Here the CDR3 DNA reads TGTGCCAGCAGCCCCGGGACAGGGTCCTACGAGCAGTACTTC. Its translation is CASSPGTGSYEQYF. The chain couples TRBV5-4 to TRBJ2-7; 9 bases match TRBD1. The CDR3 runs to 14 residues. V dropped 4 bases and J dropped 1; count of bases not matched to a gene: 3. Germline CDR1 SGHNT, CDR2 YYREEE (reference sequence).

V and J are TRBV6-6 and TRBJ2-1; D uncertain. Germline V gene lookup returns CDR1 MNHNY and CDR2 SVGAGI (reference sequence). V lost 4 bases and J lost 9, with 10 bases in between. The CDR3 covers 12 residues. DNA of the CDR3: TGTGCCAGCAGTTCAGTCCCCGGTGAGCAGTTCTTC. Protein sequence: CASSSVPGEQFF.

This clone was counted a few times. The chain is built from TRBV4-3 and TRBJ2-1; 13 bases match TRBD2. From germline, CDR1 is LGHNA and CDR2 YSLEER. J was trimmed by 7 bases and V by 1 base; bases with no gene match: 4. CDR3 size: 16 residues. CDR3 DNA: TGCGCCAGCAGCCAAGGACTAGCGGGAGGTGGGAATGAGCAGTTCTTC. Translation: CASSQGLAGGGNEQFF.

This clone turned up a few times. This chain links TRBV27 with TRBJ1-1, with TRBD1 as a possible D gene (6 bases). V lost 6 bases and J lost 7, with 18 bases in between. The CDR3 is 14 residues long. In germline, CDR1 is MNHEY, CDR2 SMNVEV (reference sequence). CDR3 coding DNA: TGTGCCAGCAGCACGACAGGTTATAGGGGTGAAGCTTTCTTT. It encodes CASSTTGYRGEAFF.

The chain employs TRBV4-1 and TRBJ1-3; the D gene is possibly TRBD1 (6 bases). The CDR3 totals 14 residues. The V end was cut by 4 bases, the J end by 4 bases, with 11 bases between. In germline, CDR1 is MGHRA, CDR2 YSYEKL. CDR3 loop: CASSRFGTGNTIYF. CDR3 bases: TGCGCCAGCAGCCGATTTGGGACAGGAAACACCATATATTTT.

The chain links TRBV6-4 to TRBJ2-1; 9 nucleotides match TRBD1. The CDR3 contains 15 residues. V lost 0 bases, J lost 3 bases, and 0 bases stayed unmatched. Germline CDR1 is MRHNA and CDR2 is SNTAGT. The CDR3 reads CASSDSTGGYNEQFF. CDR3 in DNA: TGTGCCAGCAGTGACTCGACAGGGGGCTACAATGAGCAGTTCTTC.

The chain is built from TRBV27 and TRBJ2-6; D remains ambiguous. V was clipped by 2 bases and J by 0 bases, with 5 bases between them. The CDR3 is 15 residues long. Germline V gene sequence: CDR1 MNHEY, CDR2 SMNVEV (reference sequence). The CDR3 reads CASSLHSSGANVLTF. The CDR3, as DNA: TGTGCCAGCAGTTTACATAGCTCTGGGGCCAACGTCCTGACTTTC.

This chain links TRBV19 with TRBJ1-2; TRBD1 matches at 10 bases. After removal of 3 bases from V and 5 bases from J, the junction contained 6 bases not matched to a gene. The CDR3 runs to 15 residues. Germline V gene data show CDR1 as LNHDA and CDR2 as SQIVND (reference sequence). The CDR3 DNA follows: TGTGCCAGTAGTATCGGGACAGGGGAATCGTATGGCTACACCTTC. This codes for CASSIGTGESYGYTF.

The rearrangement joins TRBV19 to TRBJ2-7; the match to TRBD2 covers 8 bases. In germline, CDR1 is LNHDA, CDR2 SQIVND (reference sequence). V shed 1 base, J shed 2 bases, and the junction held 7 bases outside the gene matches. The CDR3 runs to 16 residues. The CDR3 protein is CASSIAGGPSTYEQYF. CDR3 sequence (DNA): TGTGCCAGTAGTATAGCGGGAGGGCCTAGCACCTACGAGCAGTACTTC.

The DNA for the CDR3 is TGCAGTGCTACCTCGTACACTGAAGCTTTCTTT. This gives the protein CSATSYTEAFF. This chain links TRBV20-1 with TRBJ1-1; D is undetermined. CDR1 DFQATT and CDR2 SNEGSKA come from the germline V gene (reference sequence). The V gene lost 4 bases and the J gene lost 3 bases, with 6 bases spanning the gap. The CDR3 contains 11 residues.

V usage is TRBV19 and J usage is TRBJ2-7; TRBD1 aligns across 9 bases. J lost 2 bases, V lost 7 bases, and 6 bases had no gene match. This CDR3 is 14 amino acids long. Germline V gene data show CDR1 as LNHDA and CDR2 as SQIVND (reference sequence). The CDR3 is CASTETGGAYEQYF. The DNA for the CDR3 is TGTGCCAGTACCGAGACAGGGGGGGCCTACGAGCAGTACTTC.

The chain uses TRBV29-1 and TRBJ2-7; D perhaps matches TRBD2 (5 bases). The V end lost 1 base, the J end lost 6 bases, and 19 bases lay between the germline ends. The CDR3 consists of 15 residues. CDR1 and CDR2 (germline): SQVTM, ANQGSEA. CDR3 protein: CSVEGPYGVVGEQYF. In DNA form, the CDR3 reads TGCAGCGTTGAAGGACCCTACGGGGTGGTGGGCGAGCAGTACTTC.